This entry features one T cell receptor beta chain sequence. The source of the sample is a study of T cells in localized non-small cell lung cancer. The germline V gene has CDR1 SEHNR and CDR2 FQNEAQ (reference sequence). The CDR3 totals 15 residues. V lost 5 bases, J lost 2 bases, and 14 bases lay in between. Here immunoSEQ multiplex PCR was the method, and the copy in TCRdb shows in-frame clones only, minus some. The profile shows about 33,000 clones, about nine tenths of them singletons. The source of this sequence is a man aged 40 to 69 with stage II lung adenocarcinoma. The input for sequencing was PBMCs, taken before any cancer treatment. The chain employs TRBV7-9 and TRBJ2-3; tentative D call: TRBD2 (6 bases). In DNA form, the CDR3 reads TGTGCCAGCAGCCCCTCGGGACTTCACACAGATACGCAGTATTTT. Translated, it gives CASSPSGLHTDTQYF.